This is a list of T cell receptor beta chains from one sample in a study of Ad26.COV2.S vaccination and SARS-CoV-2 variants. Libraries were prepared by immunoSEQ multiplex PCR; TCRdb keeps only in-frame clonotypes and omits some of them. The table includes some 290,000 clones, around 83% detected once. The specimen was peripheral blood, collected in a trial of Ad26.COV2.S vaccine versus placebo. These receptors all come from a person between 18 and 59 years old who received the Ad26.COV2.S COVID-19 vaccine or a placebo. Both conserved end residues are part of each CDR3. D genes are given only for firm matches. Size values are once, few and many counts, or a class for expanded clones, and some rows have none.

v_gene,abundance,d_gene,len,j_gene,CDR3nt,CDR3aa
TRBV29-1,once,-,13,TRBJ2-7,TGCAGCGTTGTACGCACGAGCTCCTACGAGCAGTACTTC,CSVVRTSSYEQYF
TRBV6-5,-,-,10,TRBJ1-1,TGTGCCACATTCAGGGGTTCCGCTTTCTTT,CATFRGSAFF
TRBV19,-,-,13,TRBJ1-3,TGTGCCAGTAGTATGGGAAGGGGAAACACCATATATTTT,CASSMGRGNTIYF
TRBV5-4,once,-,15,TRBJ2-7,TGTGCCAGCAGCTTGGAGCCATTAACGGTGTACGAGCAGTACTTC,CASSLEPLTVYEQYF
TRBV6-5,-,-,11,TRBJ2-1,TGTGCCAGCGGGGTTTCCGATGAGCAGTTCTTC,CASGVSDEQFF
TRBV25-1,-,-,14,TRBJ2-7,TGTGCCAGCAGGGGAAATGGATACGGCTACGAGCAGTACTTC,CASRGNGYGYEQYF
TRBV29-1,-,-,14,TRBJ2-6,TGCAGCGTTGAGGGGGGCTCTGGGGCCAACGTCCTGACTTTC,CSVEGGSGANVLTF
TRBV25-1,few,-,14,TRBJ1-2,TGTGCCAGCAGTGAATCCAGGACGGGTTATGGCTACACCTTC,CASSESRTGYGYTF
TRBV18,-,-,15,TRBJ1-3,TGTGCCAGCTCACTTGAGACAGGCTCTGGAAACACCATATATTTT,CASSLETGSGNTIYF
TRBV5-8,-,-,12,TRBJ1-2,TGTGCCAGCAGCTTTGTATCTAGGGGCTACACCTTC,CASSFVSRGYTF
TRBV5-5,-,TRBD1,15,TRBJ1-1,TGTGCCAGCAGCACACGGACAGGGTACTCATCTGAAGCTTTCTTT,CASSTRTGYSSEAFF
TRBV29-1,-,-,13,TRBJ1-3,TGCAGCGTCGAACGGGTATTAGGAAACACCATATATTTT,CSVERVLGNTIYF
TRBV11-2,-,-,14,TRBJ2-5,TGTGCCAGCAGCTTACGGGGGATCCAAGAGACCCAGTACTTC,CASSLRGIQETQYF
TRBV6-5,few,-,11,TRBJ1-1,TGTGCCAGCAGTTACCTCACTGAAGCTTTCTTT,CASSYLTEAFF
TRBV5-1,once,-,14,TRBJ2-2,TGCGCCAGCAGACAGGAGGTCCAGACCGGGGAGCTGTTTTTT,CASRQEVQTGELFF
TRBV4-3,-,-,17,TRBJ2-3,TGCGCCAGCAGCCAAGATATGCGGGTAAGGAGCACAGATACGCAGTATTTT,CASSQDMRVRSTDTQYF
TRBV30,few,-,15,TRBJ2-7,TGTGCCTGGATATTAGGCACAGGGCCCTCCTACGAGCAGTACTTC,CAWILGTGPSYEQYF
TRBV7-3,-,-,14,TRBJ2-7,TGTGCCAGCAGCTTACTCGGGGGAAATTACGAGCAGTACTTC,CASSLLGGNYEQYF
TRBV6-6,-,TRBD1,15,TRBJ1-2,TGTGCCAGCAGTTACATTTCAGACAGGGGGTCTGGCTACACCTTC,CASSYISDRGSGYTF
TRBV9,-,-,15,TRBJ1-2,TGTGCCAGCAGCACGCGGACAGCCTCTGACTATGGCTACACCTTC,CASSTRTASDYGYTF
TRBV30,-,TRBD1,16,TRBJ2-2,TGTGCCTGGAGTGTAGCAGGGGCAGGGGGCACCGGGGAGCTGTTTTTT,CAWSVAGAGGTGELFF
TRBV19,-,-,15,TRBJ1-5,TGTGCCAGTAGTATTTCGACGGGGGGCGCTCAGCCCCAGCATTTT,CASSISTGGAQPQHF
TRBV19,few,-,14,TRBJ2-3,TGTGCCAGTAGTATAGCCGTCAGGGACAATACGCAGTATTTT,CASSIAVRDNTQYF
TRBV3-1/TRBV3-2,-,-,14,TRBJ1-6,TGTGCCAGCAGCCAAGATTGGGGGAATTCACCCCTCCACTTT,CASSQDWGNSPLHF
TRBV5-8,-,-,13,TRBJ1-1,TGTGCCAGCAGCTTGGAGCGACTAAATGAAGCTTTCTTT,CASSLERLNEAFF
TRBV27,-,-,15,TRBJ2-2,TGTGCCAGCAGATTCTACGGACAGAACACCGGGGAGCTGTTTTTT,CASRFYGQNTGELFF
TRBV6-5,-,-,15,TRBJ2-7,TGTGCCAGCAGTTACGCCGGACCCACTGCAGGCGAGCAGTACTTC,CASSYAGPTAGEQYF
TRBV6-1,once,-,13,TRBJ2-5,TGTGCCAGCAGTGAATTAGGACAAGAGACCCAGTACTTC,CASSELGQETQYF
TRBV4-2,-,-,14,TRBJ1-1,TGTGCCAGCAGCCAAACGACGCTTACCACTGAAGCTTTCTTT,CASSQTTLTTEAFF